This T cell receptor (beta chain) was recorded in a study of shared clonotypes between healthy human individuals. General study findings and limits: Sequencing depth was expected to affect clonotype sharing among donors. Generation probabilities of non-shared clonotypes were lower (relative to those shared by all four donors). Few donors limited the genetic and exposure-history diversity represented.

Healthy adults negative for HIV, lacking recent acute infections or vaccinations, served as donors. Concerning this clone: The antigen is not known.

The CDR3 extends over 14 amino acids. The V and J ends lost 6 bases and 5 bases respectively, with 14 bases between them. Per the germline V gene, CDR1 is SNHLY and CDR2 is FYNNEI. Method: immunoSEQ multiplex PCR; TCRdb's copy keeps in-frame clones and lacks some. This table holds around 350,000 clones, around four fifths found once. The gene calls are TRBV2 and TRBJ1-5; D perhaps matches TRBD1 (6 bases). This TCR was sampled from a man aged 30-40 years in good health. Sequencing was carried out using memory CD4+ T cells sorted from blood. Specified subset: CD45RA-negative fraction. The DNA of the CDR3 is TGTGCCAGCAGAGGGAACAGGGTTGATCAGCCCCAGCATTTT. Its protein is CASRGNRVDQPQHF.